This T cell receptor beta chain was profiled in a study of post-analysis software for immune sequencing data (dated by TCRdb to between 2015 and 2017). As for the study more broadly: The recorded disease courses included relapsing-remitting, secondary progressive and progressive-relapsing multiple sclerosis, and some patients had no subtype annotation. The patient repertoires were compared against approximately twelve previously published healthy control repertoires obtained from donors aged about 6 to 28 years. A subset of samples was prepared in parallel using single-end sample barcoding, then pooled and co-amplified after Illumina adapter ligation. On the study overall, not on this receptor specifically: When samples were clustered directly using the F measure, samples prepared in the same batch co-clustered strongly, which prompted a batch-effect correction. Significantly higher frequencies in patients than in controls were found for a few TRBV segments, including TRBV5-6, TRBV5-1 and TRBV20-1. The control group was slightly older than the multiple sclerosis patient group. Normalized Chao1 diversity was significantly lower in multiple sclerosis patients than controls, suggesting substantial peripheral T-cell clonal expansion.

To demonstrate the VDJtools post-analysis software, TCR beta repertoires were profiled from the peripheral blood of 10 to 15 young patients with multiple sclerosis. Multiple sclerosis patients were children and adolescents aged 6 to 15 years. The CDR3 holds 8 amino acids from the cysteine to the phenylalanine. The retained sequence is limited to the CDR3, 24 bases, with the frame set at the first base. The germline V gene encodes CDR1 SGHAT and CDR2 FQNNGV. V loses 11 bases, J loses 9 bases, and the germline ends lie 2 bases apart. Preparation of the library involved PCR. The instrument was an Illumina HiSeq 2500. Unique molecular identifiers were incorporated into TCR beta cDNA libraries to reduce PCR and sequencing biases. Per 1 to 10 million input T cells, 500,000 or so cDNA molecules were obtained, such that each molecule approximated one T cell. The patient libraries were prepared and sequenced using the same protocol as the earlier healthy control dataset. Samples belonging to the same batch were prepared together, multiplexed and sequenced on a shared HiSeq lane. In the original analysis: Raw barcoded reads were processed with MIGEC, discarding single-read molecular identifier groups before consensus assembly and CDR3 extraction. Clonotype tables were post-analysed with VDJtools, normalizing diversity by down-sampling all datasets to the smallest sample size. In repertoire overlap clustering, CDR3 amino acid sequences, but not nucleotide sequences, were matched to correct batch-related cross-sample contamination. The public reads were reanalyzed by TCRdb: fastp trimming at Q25, MiXCR alignment, in-frame beta chains only. Rows are unified per CDR3 protein, each entry keeping the most common DNA and genes. The V and J calls follow TCRdb's processing rather than the paper's. The sample data list 750,000 to 900,000 distinct CDR3 sequences, and just over 45% of these were observed just once. The biggest ten clones account for roughly 4.4% of the sample.

As concerns this clonotype: This clone's antigen is unknown. It has no much larger one-base neighbor in the sample; base qualities were not kept.

The clonotype originates from a girl between 5 and 17 years old with multiple sclerosis. The source material was blood. The rearrangement combines TRBV11-2 with TRBJ1-6, with an unclear D gene assignment. The sequenced DNA: TGTGCCTTTTCACCCCTCCACTTT. Protein translation: CAFSPLHF.